This TCR beta chain was found in a study of CD8+CD57+ T cells in acquired aplastic anemia. Background on the study: Isolated CD4+ and CD8+ cells, once sorted, yielded DNA averaging about 3 ug. Among healthy donors, CD4+ cells averaged about 9.9 million reads.

Template material for TCR beta VDJ and CDR3 profiling consisted of genomic DNA. TCRdb fed the reads into MiXCR, producing one record per CDR3 protein. The table lists under 200,000 distinct CDR3 sequences, around 60% of them singletons. Study-wide results and limits: Between patients and controls, 25 to 35 CD8+ CDR3 sequences were found in common.

V trimming: 0 bases; J trimming: 1 base; junction bases outside the gene matches: 14. The length of the CDR3 is 19 residues. In germline, CDR1 is DFQATT, CDR2 SNEGSKA (reference sequence). This clonotype was found many times. What it recognizes is unknown. The source of this sequence is a human donor in good health. The J gene is TRBJ2-5, the V gene TRBV20-1, with 10 bases that match TRBD2. Material for sequencing was sorted CD4+, CD8+, or CD8+CD57+ T cells (not recorded which) from PBMCs. In DNA, the CDR3 is TGCAGTGCTAGAGATTATTTGGTCCCGGGACTAGCGTTCCAAGAGACCCAGTACTTC. This translates into CSARDYLVPGLAFQETQYF.